This T cell receptor beta chain was identified in a study of human T cells and chemical hapten exposure. As for the study in general: From small differences in pooled library volume came most of the variation in per-sample TCR yields.

Time point specified: patch test 2, 6 weeks after DPC sensitization. Treatment given: therapeutic diphenylcyclopropenone sensitization with weekly scalp DPC. Patches went on only after blood had been drawn each time. Blood, whole and unfractionated, served as the source for total RNA extraction. The germline gives CDR1 SGHAT, CDR2 FQDESV (reference sequence). J was trimmed by 3 bases and V by 3 bases; bases with no gene match: 6. This CDR3 has 15 residues. The sample holds many counts of this clonotype. Separate cDNA molecules received unique molecular identifiers, which the library attached to them. TCRdb processed the RACE reads anew with MiXCR; each CDR3 protein has one entry. The table lists about 40,000 distinct CDR3 sequences, 3.3% of them singletons, with 6.5% to 8% in the top ten.

This sequence was found in a man between 35 and 55 years old with alopecia areata. Some clones in this sample may be carry-over from other donors' samples. The gene calls are TRBV11-1 and TRBJ1-1, with 8 bases identical to TRBD1. Sequences were derived from whole blood, sampled in connection with sensitization to the hapten diphenylcyclopropenone (DPC). Written as DNA, the CDR3 is TGTGCCAGCAGCTTCCCAGGGGGCGCGGACACTGAAGCTTTCTTT. Protein sequence: CASSFPGGADTEAFF.